Shown below are 27 T cell receptor beta chains from a single sample sequenced in a study of T cells in Graves' hyperthyroidism and ophthalmopathy. From RNA transcripts, TCR beta CDR3 regions were amplified. Using the HTBI primer set, a first-round RT-PCR was run on the TCR CDR3. TCRdb redid the calling of the multiplex PCR reads with MiXCR, one entry per CDR3 protein. Here the sample spans under 350,000 distinct CDR3 sequences, roughly 23% being singletons. Source material: blood. These receptors were obtained from a woman in her forties or fifties with Graves' hyperthyroidism.

This clonotype appeared many times. The chain uses TRBV6-1 and TRBJ2-4; either TRBD1 or TRBD2 may fit D (5 bases each). There are 17 residues in the CDR3. From germline, CDR1 is MNHNS and CDR2 SASEGT. Trimming took off 8 bases at V and 1 base at J, with 21 bases between the two ends. DNA for the CDR3: TGTGCCAGCGTCCGGGACCCATTATTCGGGGCCAAAAACATTCAGTACTTC. It yields the protein CASVRDPLFGAKNIQYF.

As to this clonotype: This may arise from a read error, as a much more abundant clone is one base away. This rearrangement joins TRBV3-1 to TRBJ2-1; 7 positions agree with TRBD2. Unmatched junction bases numbered 4, after V lost 2 bases and J lost 0 bases. The CDR3 length is 16 residues. CDR1 and CDR2 from the germline V gene are LGHDT and YNNKEL (reference sequence). For the CDR3, the DNA is TGTGCCAGCAGCCAAAAGCGGGGTAGCTCCTACAATGAGCAGTTCTTC. This translates into CASSQKRGSSYNEQFF.

This clonotype was counted only a few times. The CDR3 loop reads CASSSARQRPTDTQYF. CDR3 nucleotides: TGTGCCAGCAGCTCGGCCCGACAGAGACCCACAGATACGCAGTATTTT. The J gene is TRBJ2-3, the V gene TRBV11-3, with D perhaps TRBD1 (5 bases). Trimming left V 4 bases short and J 2 bases short, with 16 bases between. The CDR3 consists of 16 residues. Germline CDR1 reads SGHNT; CDR2 reads YENEEA.

This clonotype was recorded many times. The chain uses TRBV7-3 and TRBJ1-1; TRBD1 might be the D (6 bases). Trimming removed 2 bases at V and 5 bases at J, with 12 bases between. Germline values: CDR1 SGHTA, CDR2 FQGTGA. The CDR3 is made up of 14 amino acids. CDR3 sequence (DNA): TGTGCCAGCAGCTTAGGGGGCAGCGCGACTGAAGCTTTCTTT. As protein: CASSLGGSATEAFF. The full variable domain, with the rest looked up from reference TRBV7-3 and TRBJ1-1, is GAGVSQTPSNKVTEKGKYVELRCDPISGHTALYWYRQSLGQGPEFLIYFQGTGAADDSGLPNDRFFAVRPEGSVSTLKIQRTERGDSAVYLCASSLGGSATEAFFGQGTRLTVV.

This clonotype was observed a handful of times. V is TRBV28 and J is TRBJ1-3; the match to TRBD1 covers 7 bases. The CDR3 has 13 amino acids. The germline V gene has CDR1 MDHEN and CDR2 SYDVKM. J was trimmed by 6 bases and V by 4 bases; bases with no gene match: 3. CDR3 coding DNA: TGTGCCAGCAGTTCGGGACAGTTAAACACCATATATTTT. Amino acid sequence: CASSSGQLNTIYF.

The rearrangement links TRBV19 to TRBJ1-5; D is undetermined. The CDR3 is made up of 13 amino acids. CDR1 is LNHDA, CDR2 SQIVND, per germline (reference sequence). Trimming removed 4 bases at V and 5 bases at J, with 9 bases between. This CDR3 reads CASSKDFYQPQHF. The DNA of the CDR3 is TGTGCCAGTAGTAAGGACTTTTATCAGCCCCAGCATTTT.

The genes are TRBV2 and TRBJ2-7; D call uncertain. This CDR3 contains 13 residues. The V end lost 4 bases, the J end lost 1 base, and 8 bases lay between the germline ends. The germline CDR1 and CDR2 sequences are SNHLY and FYNNEI. The CDR3 spells CASSGEGSYEQYF. The CDR3 DNA sequence: TGTGCCAGCAGTGGTGAAGGGTCCTACGAGCAGTACTTC.

At least ten counts were recorded for this clonotype. The CDR3 DNA sequence: TGTGCCAGCAGTTCCCGGGGAGGGGGCACTGAAGCTTTCTTT. Encoded protein: CASSSRGGGTEAFF. V and J are TRBV28 and TRBJ1-1, with D possibly TRBD1 on 6 matching bases. This CDR3 contains 14 residues. Between the trimmed V and J ends, which lost 4 bases and 4 bases, there was a span of 13 bases. From germline, CDR1 is MDHEN and CDR2 SYDVKM.

This clonotype was counted many times. This chain links TRBV7-8 with TRBJ1-5; perhaps TRBD1 as D (5 bases). Trimming took off 1 base at V and 7 bases at J, with 14 bases between the two ends. The CDR3 is 15 residues long. Germline-derived CDR1 and CDR2 are SGHVS and FQNEAQ. The CDR3 nucleotides read TGTGCCAGCAGCTTAGGGTCAGGGATGGGGCAGCCCCAGCATTTT. Translating it yields CASSLGSGMGQPQHF. Filled out from reference TRBV7-8 and TRBJ1-5, the complete variable domain reads GAGVSQSPRYKVAKRGQDVALRCDPISGHVSLFWYQQALGQGPEFLTYFQNEAQLDKSGLPSDRFFAERPEGSVSTLKIQRTQQEDSAVYLCASSLGSGMGQPQHFGDGTRLSIL.

The V gene is TRBV6-2 or TRBV6-3, the J gene TRBJ1-5; TRBD1 matches 8 bases. The germline gives CDR1 MNHEY, CDR2 SVGEGT. V shed 2 bases, J shed 2 bases, and the junction held 5 bases outside the gene matches. This CDR3 is built from 16 residues. The CDR3 sequence: CASSYLAQGGNQPQHF. The CDR3 DNA sequence: TGTGCCAGCAGTTACCTCGCACAGGGGGGCAATCAGCCCCAGCATTTT.

This clonotype has at least ten counts. The chain has TRBV11-2 and TRBJ1-2; D unresolved. V lost 5 bases to trimming and J lost 5 bases, with 27 bases between them. The length of the CDR3 is 18 residues. In germline, CDR1 is SGHAT, CDR2 FQNNGV. CDR3 residues: CASSPPEAGFSSPYGYTF. CDR3 sequence (DNA): TGTGCCAGCAGCCCACCAGAGGCCGGATTCTCGAGCCCTTATGGCTACACCTTC.

In this sample, this clonotype turned up many times. This chain joins TRBV11-2 and TRBJ2-3, with D tentatively TRBD1 (5 bases). Trimming shortened V by 7 bases and J by 0 bases, and 14 bases separated the two germline ends. Germline V gene lookup returns CDR1 SGHAT and CDR2 FQNNGV. The CDR3 runs 15 residues. The CDR3, as DNA: TGTGCCAGCACCAGAACAGGCTATAGCACAGATACGCAGTATTTT. It specifies CASTRTGYSTDTQYF.

The chain combines TRBV2 with TRBJ1-5; D is undetermined. The CDR3 is 13 residues long. The germline gives CDR1 SNHLY, CDR2 FYNNEI. Trimming cost V 4 bases and J 3 bases, with 7 bases left between them. The CDR3 nucleotides read TGTGCCAGCAGTGGACACCCCAATCAGCCCCAGCATTTT. Translation: CASSGHPNQPQHF. Filled out from reference TRBV2 and TRBJ1-5, the complete variable domain reads EPEVTQTPSHQVTQMGQEVILRCVPISNHLYFYWYRQILGQKVEFLVSFYNNEISEKSEIFDDQFSVERPDGSNFTLKIRSTKLEDSAMYFCASSGHPNQPQHFGDGTRLSIL.

The chain carries TRBV20-1 and TRBJ1-5, with D possibly matching TRBD1 (5 bases). The CDR3 totals 13 residues. The germline V and J ends were trimmed by 4 bases and 6 bases, with 13 bases remaining between them. CDR1 and CDR2 (germline): DFQATT, SNEGSKA (reference sequence). CDR3 loop: CSAIGQGGQPQHF. Written as DNA, the CDR3 is TGCAGTGCTATCGGCCAGGGCGGTCAGCCCCAGCATTTT.

In its sample, this clonotype was seen many times. This sequence joins TRBV10-3 and TRBJ2-7, with a tentative D call TRBD2 (6 bases). V lost 8 bases, J lost 3 bases, and 11 bases lay in between. Germline V gives CDR1 ENHRY, CDR2 SYGVKD. There are 12 residues in the CDR3. The CDR3: CAISGLSYEQYF. The CDR3, as DNA: TGTGCCATCTCGGGACTTAGCTACGAGCAGTACTTC.

The genes are TRBV12-3 or TRBV12-4 and TRBJ1-5, with D perhaps TRBD1 (5 bases). Trimming shortened V by 6 bases and J by 9 bases, and 15 bases separated the two germline ends. The CDR3 runs 13 residues. In DNA form, the CDR3 reads TGTGCCAGCAGCCCACAGGTGTTCGGGCCCCAGCATTTT. Amino acids: CASSPQVFGPQHF.

This sequence joins TRBV10-3 and TRBJ2-1, with D possibly being TRBD2 (6 bases). Germline CDR1 and CDR2: ENHRY and SYGVKD. The CDR3 runs 16 residues. V lost 0 bases to trimming and J lost 8 bases, with 17 bases between them. The CDR3 loop is CAISESDLGGYDEQFF. CDR3 DNA sequence: TGTGCCATCAGTGAGTCGGACTTGGGGGGATACGATGAGCAGTTCTTC.

This clonotype was detected ten times or more. The gene calls are TRBV11-3 and TRBJ2-2; D may match TRBD1 or TRBD2 (5 bases each). Trimming pared 4 bases from V and 7 bases from J, leaving 10 bases between. CDR3 length: 13 amino acids. Per the germline V gene, CDR1 is SGHNT and CDR2 is YENEEA. The CDR3 spells CASSSGSVGELFF. DNA of the CDR3: TGTGCCAGCAGCTCAGGGAGTGTCGGGGAGCTGTTTTTT.

Notes on this clonotype: A clone one base away is much larger, so this may be a read error. This chain links TRBV11-2 with TRBJ2-1; a weak D match, TRBD2 (5 bases). This CDR3 has 12 residues. V was cut by 5 bases and J by 7 bases, with 9 bases left in between. Germline V gene data show CDR1 as SGHAT and CDR2 as FQNNGV. The CDR3 loop is CASSQLGNEQFF. The CDR3 DNA reads TGTGCCAGCAGCCAACTAGGGAATGAGCAGTTCTTC.

The chain recombines TRBV2 with TRBJ1-5; 8 bases align to TRBD1. The V gene end was trimmed by 5 bases and the J gene end by 6 bases; junction bases not matched to a gene: 6. The CDR3 is 14 residues long. Germline V lookup: CDR1 SNHLY, CDR2 FYNNEI. The DNA of the CDR3 is TGTGCCAGCAGTCGGACAGGGCCGGGTCAGCCCCAGCATTTT. Protein: CASSRTGPGQPQHF.

The chain is built from TRBV28 and TRBJ2-1, with 9 nucleotides matching TRBD1. The CDR3 runs 16 residues. The V and J ends lost 2 bases and 4 bases, in that order; junction bases with no gene match: 6. Germline V gene data show CDR1 as MDHEN and CDR2 as SYDVKM. For the CDR3, the DNA is TGTGCCAGCAGTTTAATTGGACAGGGGAAATACAATGAGCAGTTCTTC. This gives the protein CASSLIGQGKYNEQFF.

V is TRBV12-3 or TRBV12-4 and J is TRBJ2-5; D is ambiguous. This CDR3 contains 15 residues. The germline V and J ends were trimmed by 5 bases and 2 bases, with 15 bases remaining between them. This CDR3 is CASSGLGRIQETQYF. CDR3 nucleotide sequence: TGTGCCAGCAGTGGGTTAGGTAGGATTCAAGAGACCCAGTACTTC.

This clonotype was seen many times. This rearrangement joins TRBV12-3 or TRBV12-4 to TRBJ1-1; maybe TRBD1 (6 bases). Trimming removed 5 bases at V and 4 bases at J, with 14 bases between. The CDR3 sequence is 14 residues long. The CDR3 nucleotides read TGTGCCAGCAGTCACTCCACAGGGACCACTGAAGCTTTCTTT. This gives the protein CASSHSTGTTEAFF.

This clonotype occurred many times. J is TRBJ2-7 and V is TRBV20-1; 13 bases line up with TRBD2. The J segment lost 5 bases and the V segment lost 3 bases, leaving 4 bases of the junction unmatched. This CDR3 has 14 residues. Germline V CDR1 and CDR2: DFQATT, SNEGSKA (reference sequence). CDR3 bases: TGCAGTGCTAGTGAGGGACTAGCGGGACACGAGCAGTACTTC. This codes for CSASEGLAGHEQYF.

About this clonotype: A junction boundary mismatches the germline segment, possibly from a read error. The J gene is TRBJ1-3, the V gene TRBV6-4, with unresolved D. The CDR3 loop spans 15 amino acids. Per the germline V gene, CDR1 is MRHNA and CDR2 is SNTAGT. CDR3 nucleotides: TGTGCCAGCAGTTACTCGGGAGGGTCGGGTTACACCATATATTTT. Translated: CASSYSGGSGYTIYF.

This clonotype was seen many times. The chain combines TRBV6-1 with TRBJ1-2, with D perhaps TRBD1 (5 bases). Germline V gives CDR1 MNHNS, CDR2 SASEGT. V was shortened by 1 base and J by 4 bases, with 13 bases between the two germline ends. The CDR3 extends over 15 amino acids. CDR3 DNA: TGTGCCAGCAGTGAAGAAGGGAAGGGGAGCTATGGCTACACCTTC. Translating it yields CASSEEGKGSYGYTF.

This clonotype came up many times. The J gene is TRBJ2-2, the V gene TRBV2, with D maybe TRBD1 (5 bases). The CDR3 consists of 13 residues. Germline V gene sequence: CDR1 SNHLY, CDR2 FYNNEI. V lost 5 bases and J 5 bases, leaving 9 bases between the germline ends. The CDR3 reads CASSTQGTGELFF. DNA for the CDR3: TGTGCCAGCAGTACTCAGGGTACCGGGGAGCTGTTTTTT.